This T cell receptor beta chain was recovered during a study of follicular helper T cells after annual influenza vaccination. The germline V gene encodes CDR1 MDHEN and CDR2 SYDVKM. Trimming took 7 bases from V and 4 from J; bases not matched to a gene: 11. The CDR3 contains 15 residues. Regarding the study as a whole: Day 7 ICOS+CD38+ clones were most often found later in ICOS-CD38- cTfh cells. Successive annual vaccinations recalled a recurrent oligoclonal ICOS+CD38+ cTfh response with influenza-specific clonotypes.

Produced via immunoSEQ multiplex PCR; TCRdb's table is partial and in-frame only. The sample holds 9,500 to 15,000 clones; over 70% are singletons and the top ten take about 3.7%. About this clone itself: What it recognizes is unknown.

Sample time point: 2015-2016 season, pre-vaccination. The chain employs TRBV28 and TRBJ1-2, with 8 bases fitting TRBD1. The sequenced sample was CXCR5+ CD38- circulating T follicular helper cells from blood, obtained on the day of influenza vaccination. Noted subset: circulating Tfh, non-naive CD4+CXCR5+PD-1+ (ICOS+CD38+ or ICOS-CD38-). The clonotype comes from an adult who received the influenza vaccine. The chain's CDR3 is CASTSQGARLYGYTF. The CDR3 coding sequence is TGTGCCAGCACCTCTCAGGGGGCGCGCCTCTATGGCTACACCTTC.